What follows are 18 T cell receptor beta chains derived from one specimen sequenced in a study of blood T cell repertoires in COVID-19. Profiled with immunoSEQ multiplex PCR; TCRdb holds only in-frame clones, not every one. The data contain some 43,000 clones, 87% of them singletons. Sequencing used peripheral blood. The source is a human donor in a cohort sampled during active COVID-19.

The J gene is TRBJ2-2, the V gene TRBV24-1; 8 nucleotides agree with TRBD1. The germline V gene has CDR1 KGHDR and CDR2 SFDVKD. This CDR3 is 15 amino acids long. Trimming at V came to 10 bases and at J to 6 bases, leaving 12 bases not matched to a gene. CDR3 sequence (DNA): TGTGCCACAGGGACCGGGACAGGTCAGTCCGGGGAGCTGTTTTTT. Protein product: CATGTGTGQSGELFF.

The chain uses TRBV10-3 and TRBJ2-7, with 9 bases identical to TRBD2. With 3 bases clipped from V and 1 base from J, the junction kept 4 bases outside the gene matches. CDR1 and CDR2 from the germline V gene are ENHRY and SYGVKD. The CDR3 sequence is 15 residues long. The CDR3 loop reads CAISDGSGGSYEQYF. The CDR3 DNA follows: TGTGCCATCAGTGATGGTAGCGGGGGTTCCTACGAGCAGTACTTC.

The rearrangement joins TRBV2 to TRBJ1-1; a weak D match, TRBD1 (6 bases). CDR3 size: 14 residues. Looked up from germline, CDR1 is SNHLY and CDR2 is FYNNEI. Trimming removed 1 base from V and 5 bases from J, with 11 bases in between. This CDR3 is CASSEGNRETEAFF. CDR3 coding DNA: TGTGCCAGCAGTGAAGGGAACAGGGAGACTGAAGCTTTCTTT. The full variable domain, rest sourced from reference TRBV2 and TRBJ1-1, is EPEVTQTPSHQVTQMGQEVILRCVPISNHLYFYWYRQILGQKVEFLVSFYNNEISEKSEIFDDQFSVERPDGSNFTLKIRSTKLEDSAMYFCASSEGNRETEAFFGQGTRLTVV.

The rearrangement links TRBV29-1 to TRBJ1-4; TRBD1 matches at 9 bases. The germline gives CDR1 SQVTM, CDR2 ANQGSEA. The CDR3 totals 14 residues. V lost 6 bases and J lost 3; bases outside the gene matches: 5. In nucleotides, the CDR3 is TGCAGCGTACAGGGGGCGAGGTCTAATGAAAAACTGTTTTTT. Translation gives CSVQGARSNEKLFF. The whole variable domain, remainder taken from reference TRBV29-1 and TRBJ1-4, is SAVISQKPSRDICQRGTSLTIQCQVDSQVTMMFWYRQQPGQSLTLIATANQGSEATYESGFVIDKFPISRPNLTFSTLTVSNMSPEDSSIYLCSVQGARSNEKLFFGSGTQLSVL.

The V and J genes are TRBV28 and TRBJ1-6; D unresolved. V gave up 3 bases and J gave up 7 bases, with 7 bases separating them. CDR1 MDHEN and CDR2 SYDVKM come from the germline V gene. This CDR3 comprises 13 residues. This CDR3 reads CASSFPGNSPLHF. The DNA for the CDR3 is TGTGCCAGCAGTTTCCCCGGGAATTCACCCCTCCACTTT.

This clone has only a few counts. The chain employs TRBV10-3 and TRBJ2-7; TRBD2 agrees at 14 bases. CDR3 size: 13 residues. Germline lookup yields CDR1 ENHRY and CDR2 SYGVKD. V lost 11 bases and J lost 3; bases outside the gene matches: 3. The CDR3 loop is CAVGTSGGYEQYF. The CDR3 coding sequence is TGTGCCGTCGGGACTAGCGGGGGCTACGAGCAGTACTTC.

V usage is TRBV10-3 and J usage is TRBJ2-2; 9 positions match TRBD2. Germline loops: CDR1 ENHRY, CDR2 SYGVKD. CDR3 length equals 17 residues. V shed 2 bases, J shed 1 base, and the junction held 5 bases outside the gene matches. The CDR3 protein is CAISEAGGAMNTGELFF. In DNA, the CDR3 is TGTGCCATCAGTGAGGCGGGGGGGGCGATGAACACCGGGGAGCTGTTTTTT.

The chain has TRBV28 and TRBJ2-3; 12 bases are shared with TRBD2. V lost 10 bases to trimming and J lost 5 bases; unmatched junction nucleotides: 25. CDR1 and CDR2 (germline): MDHEN, SYDVKM. CDR3 length: 20 amino acids. DNA for the CDR3: TGTGCCACCAGAGACAGGGGGCGTCTAGCGGGAGGGCCGGGCCGAGATACGCAGTATTTT. Amino acids: CATRDRGRLAGGPGRDTQYF. Variable domain in full (rest from reference TRBV28 and TRBJ2-3): DVKVTQSSRYLVKRTGEKVFLECVQDMDHENMFWYRQDPGLGLRLIYFSYDVKMKEKGDIPEGYSVSREKKERFSLILESASTNQTSMYLCATRDRGRLAGGPGRDTQYFGPGTRLTVL.

The rearrangement joins TRBV4-1 to TRBJ2-7; 7 nucleotides align to TRBD2. The CDR3 runs 17 residues. The V gene's germline CDR1 is MGHRA and CDR2 YSYEKL. V lost 0 bases and J lost 4; bases outside the gene matches: 12. CDR3 region: CASSQDNAREGLYEQYF. The CDR3 DNA is TGCGCCAGCAGCCAAGATAATGCGAGGGAGGGTCTATACGAGCAGTACTTC.

This sequence joins TRBV19 and TRBJ1-2; maybe TRBD1 (6 bases). Germline CDR1 is LNHDA and CDR2 is SQIVND (reference sequence). V lost 7 bases, J lost 3 bases, and 15 bases lay in between. The CDR3 runs 14 residues. CDR3 residues: CASIRQVGYYGYTF. The CDR3 region has the DNA TGTGCCAGTATCAGACAGGTCGGGTACTATGGCTACACCTTC. Based on the CDR3 plus reference TRBV19 and TRBJ1-2, the full variable domain is DGGITQSPKYLFRKEGQNVTLSCEQNLNHDAMYWYRQDPGQGLRLIYYSQIVNDFQKGDIAEGYSVSREKKESFPLTVTSAQKNPTAFYLCASIRQVGYYGYTFGSGTRLTVV.

This sequence joins TRBV7-2 and TRBJ2-7, with D perhaps TRBD1 (5 bases). Germline V gene data show CDR1 as SGHTA and CDR2 as FQGNSA. Trimming stripped 5 bases from V and 5 bases from J, with 19 bases between. CDR3 size: 15 residues. The CDR3 loop reads CASSPKWQGNNEQYF. The CDR3 nucleotides are TGTGCCAGCAGCCCAAAGTGGCAGGGCAACAACGAGCAGTACTTC. The whole variable domain, filled in from reference TRBV7-2 and TRBJ2-7, reads GAGVSQSPSNKVTEKGKDVELRCDPISGHTALYWYRQSLGQGLEFLIYFQGNSAPDKSGLPSDRFSAERTGGSVSTLTIQRTQQEDSAVYLCASSPKWQGNNEQYFGPGTRLTVT.

The count of this clone is one. The J gene is TRBJ2-1, the V gene TRBV9, with a weak D call TRBD1 (5 bases). The V and J ends lost 0 bases and 8 bases respectively, with 9 bases between them. The CDR3 is 13 residues long. Germline CDR1 SGDLS, CDR2 YYNGEE. The CDR3 loop is CASSVDWGYEQFF. CDR3 DNA: TGTGCCAGCAGCGTAGATTGGGGCTATGAGCAGTTCTTC.

This clone was seen just once. The chain carries TRBV9 and TRBJ2-1; D is perhaps TRBD2 (6 bases). The V end lost 0 bases, the J end lost 10 bases, and 11 bases lay between the germline ends. Germline loops: CDR1 SGDLS, CDR2 YYNGEE. This CDR3 comprises 13 residues. The CDR3 sequence: CASSVEEGREQFF. DNA of the CDR3: TGTGCCAGCAGCGTAGAGGAGGGTCGCGAGCAGTTCTTC. Full variable domain (missing parts from reference TRBV9 and TRBJ2-1): DSGVTQTPKHLITATGQRVTLRCSPRSGDLSVYWYQQSLDQGLQFLIQYYNGEERAKGNILERFSAQQFPDLHSELNLSSLELGDSALYFCASSVEEGREQFFGPGTRLTVL.

The chain joins TRBV15 to TRBJ1-5; no definite D call. The V gene lost 3 bases and the J gene lost 0 bases, with 9 bases spanning the gap. Germline loops: CDR1 LNHNV, CDR2 YYDKDF (reference sequence). The CDR3 runs 15 residues. This CDR3 reads CATSSNRGSNQPQHF. In nucleotides, the CDR3 is TGTGCCACCAGCAGCAATCGGGGTAGCAATCAGCCCCAGCATTTT.

V is TRBV6-6 and J is TRBJ2-2, with 8 bases fitting TRBD2. Germline V gene data show CDR1 as MNHNY and CDR2 as SVGAGI (reference sequence). The V segment lost 5 bases and the J segment 0 bases; nucleotides outside the gene matches: 8. The CDR3 loop spans 17 amino acids. CDR3 bases: TGTGCCAGCAGTCCTTCCGGGACTAGGTCGAACACCGGGGAGCTGTTTTTT. Protein product: CASSPSGTRSNTGELFF.

A single count supports this clone. The rearrangement links TRBV5-4 to TRBJ2-1, with 15 bases identical to TRBD2. The V gene end was trimmed by 4 bases and the J gene end by 8 bases; junction bases not matched to a gene: 7. Germline loops: CDR1 SGHNT, CDR2 YYREEE (reference sequence). The CDR3 contains 16 residues. The CDR3 sequence: CASSRTSGRAIDEQFF. CDR3 nucleotide sequence: TGTGCCAGCAGCCGGACTAGCGGGAGGGCCATAGATGAGCAGTTCTTC.

The genes are TRBV7-2 and TRBJ2-1, with a tentative D call TRBD2 (5 bases). The V gene's germline CDR1 is SGHTA and CDR2 FQGNSA. This CDR3 contains 16 residues. The ends were cut back, 0 bases at V and 12 bases at J, with 21 bases in the middle. Here the CDR3 reads CASSLAGARRNSRQFF. The CDR3 nucleotides read TGTGCCAGCAGCTTAGCAGGAGCTCGGAGGAACAGTCGGCAGTTCTTC.

V usage is TRBV30 and J usage is TRBJ2-7; the D gene is possibly TRBD2 (7 bases). There are 14 residues in the CDR3. V was pared by 3 bases and J by 4 bases, with 16 bases between. Germline lookup yields CDR1 GTSNPN and CDR2 SVGIG (reference sequence). CDR3 sequence: CAWRYGGGAYEQYF. The CDR3 region has the DNA TGTGCCTGGAGGTACGGCGGGGGCGCGTACGAGCAGTACTTC.